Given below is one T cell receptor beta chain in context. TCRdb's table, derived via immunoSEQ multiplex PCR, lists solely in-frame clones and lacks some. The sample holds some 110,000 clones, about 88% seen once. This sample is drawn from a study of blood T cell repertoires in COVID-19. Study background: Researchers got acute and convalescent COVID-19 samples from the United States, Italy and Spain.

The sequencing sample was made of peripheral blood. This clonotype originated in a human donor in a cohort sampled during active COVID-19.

The CDR3 DNA reads as TGCGCCAGCAGCCAGGAAAGACTGGGCTCCTACAATGAGCAGTTCTTC. Translating it yields CASSQERLGSYNEQFF. This chain links TRBV4-3 with TRBJ2-1; no firm D call. This CDR3 region has 16 residues. V was pared by 3 bases and J by 0 bases, with 12 bases between. Germline loops: CDR1 LGHNA, CDR2 YSLEER.